The present T cell receptor beta chain was sequenced within a study of cytomegalovirus exposure and HLA in healthy donors. Overall study findings and caveats: Other equally common chains were less clonally expanded than HLA-associated TCR beta chains, a later analysis showed.

On this clone itself: Antigen unknown.

Primers included in the PCR were 60 Vbeta and 13 Jbeta primers. The protocol was immunoSEQ multiplex PCR, while the TCRdb copy is restricted to in-frame clones and leaves out a portion. The table shows 100,000 to 150,000 clones, with approximately 80% occurring only once. V was pared by 5 bases and J by 3 bases, with 7 bases between. Germline CDR1 reads LNHDA; CDR2 reads SQIVND (reference sequence). The length of the CDR3 is 12 residues. The TCR comes from a woman under 30 in good health and CMV-seronegative. Sequenced: PBMCs. V gene TRBV19 combines with J gene TRBJ2-5, with D uncertain. The CDR3: CASSYPEETQYF. DNA of the CDR3: TGTGCCAGTAGTTATCCCGAAGAGACCCAGTACTTC.